The source of this TCR beta chain is a study of cytomegalovirus exposure and HLA in healthy donors. Study summary: Earlier, 150 million to 200 million T cells were analyzed, and fewer than 120 million unique TCR beta sequences were found among them.

Regarding this clone: Its matching antigen is unknown.

Each donor's status was that of a healthy bone marrow donor. Trimming left V 4 bases short and J 4 bases short, with 10 bases between. This CDR3 spans 13 amino acids. Germline CDR1 and CDR2: LGHNA and YNFKEQ. 13 Jbeta primers and 60 Vbeta primers were used for the PCR. Repertoires were generated with immunoSEQ multiplex PCR, while TCRdb's copy carries only in-frame clones and drops some. In the table there are roughly 170,000 clones, 80% of which are singletons. Regarding the study as a whole: Later on, a genetic analysis was performed. It linked a missense variant in DCLRE1C with V- and J-gene trimming of TCR beta. The productive fraction for most TCR beta V segments was about 90% or about 30% in an earlier analysis.

The rearrangement uses TRBV4-2 and TRBJ1-2, with unresolved D. Sequencing was performed on PBMCs. This sequence originates from a boy aged 5 to 17 in good health and CMV-seronegative. CDR3 DNA sequence: TGTGCCAGCAGCCGCCTAGCGGTCTATGGCTACACCTTC. Encoded protein: CASSRLAVYGYTF.